This TCR beta chain derives from a study of monozygotic twins with inflammatory bowel disease. The CDR3 loop spans 13 amino acids. In germline, CDR1 is KGHSH, CDR2 LQKENI. Each TCR library used 3500 ng of total RNA. TCRdb reanalyzed the 5' RACE reads, giving one entry per CDR3 protein sequence and no DNA. The sample table sets out around 410,000 distinct CDR3 sequences. Study-wide findings and caveats: Twins with IBD were found to have lower TCRbeta diversity (inverse Simpson) than healthy co-twins. Discordant twins showed the same repertoire similarity as concordant twins, possibly from limited power.

To note about this clonotype: The antigen is undetermined.

This TCR came from a human donor with ulcerative colitis or Crohn's disease, or a healthy co-twin of an affected twin (not recorded which). The sample consisted of blood. The V call is TRBV18, the J call TRBJ2-5. The CDR3 sequence: CASSPDMVETQYF.